These 4 T cell receptor beta chains were all obtained from the same sample, sequenced in a study of control samples from healthy donors and cancer patients. TCRdb's table, derived via immunoSEQ multiplex PCR, lists solely in-frame clones and lacks some. The top ten clones hold 1.3% of a sample with 150,000 to 200,000 clones, 94% of them seen once. The sequencing input was blood. Source of these receptors: a young woman in good health.

The chain is built from TRBV18 and TRBJ2-2; a possible D gene is TRBD1 (5 bases). Deletions cut 8 bases from V and 1 base from J, with 11 bases between. This CDR3 contains 14 residues. Germline lookup yields CDR1 KGHSH and CDR2 LQKENI. The CDR3 loop is CASPTTGNTGELFF. DNA for the CDR3: TGTGCCAGCCCAACTACAGGGAACACCGGGGAGCTGTTTTTT.

The V gene is TRBV18, the J gene TRBJ1-1, with D possibly matching TRBD1 (6 bases). In germline, CDR1 is KGHSH, CDR2 LQKENI. The CDR3 covers 12 residues. The V and J ends lost 5 bases and 8 bases respectively, with 12 bases between them. The DNA of the CDR3 is TGTGCCAGCTCATCAGGGGCTCCGGAAGCTTTCTTT. This gives the protein CASSSGAPEAFF.

V gene TRBV9 combines with J gene TRBJ1-1; 8 bases map to TRBD1. The CDR3 runs 14 residues. Germline trimming cut 4 bases from V and 5 bases from J; bases unmatched to any gene: 7. CDR1 and CDR2 (germline): SGDLS, YYNGEE. The CDR3 coding sequence is TGTGCCAGCAGCTCTGGACAGGGAGGGACTGAAGCTTTCTTT. Its protein is CASSSGQGGTEAFF.

This chain connects TRBV18 to TRBJ1-5, with D possibly matching TRBD1 (5 bases). CDR1 KGHSH and CDR2 LQKENI come from the germline V gene. The V and J ends lost 3 bases and 6 bases respectively, with 12 bases between them. The CDR3 spans 14 residues. The CDR3 DNA follows: TGTGCCAGCTCACCTGAGGGGTCGGGTCAGCCCCAGCATTTT. Its translation: CASSPEGSGQPQHF.